This T cell receptor beta chain was recovered during a study of Ad26.COV2.S vaccination and SARS-CoV-2 variants. To note about this clone: What it recognizes is unknown.

Study results and caveats: Measurements of TCR breadth and depth may have given underestimates of the total T cell responses. The study found similar non-spike TCR breadth in vaccine and placebo recipients. Post-vaccination breadth of spike-specific CD8+ and CD4+ T cell responses was reportedly substantial. Spike-specific TCR breadth ran higher among vaccine recipients than placebo recipients.

CDR3 length equals 13 residues. Germline trimming cut 5 bases from V and 9 bases from J; bases unmatched to any gene: 6. CDR1 is SGHTA, CDR2 FQGTGA, per germline. TCRdb's table, derived via immunoSEQ multiplex PCR, lists solely in-frame clones and lacks some. The repertoire has about 350,000 clones, 92% of them found once; the top ten carry about 3.9%. The receptor was isolated from a human donor who had recovered from COVID-19. Material: peripheral blood, obtained after recovery from COVID-19. The chain carries TRBV7-3 and TRBJ2-1; TRBD2 agrees at 8 bases. CDR3 DNA: TGTGCCAGCAGCCCGACTAGCGTAGGTGAGCAGTTCTTC. Translated, it gives CASSPTSVGEQFF.